The present T cell receptor (beta chain) was sequenced within a study of blood T cell repertoires in COVID-19. Overall study: Samples taken during acute and convalescent COVID-19 were collected in the United States, Italy and Spain. T cells, B-cell-depleted T cells, or PBMCs supplied cDNA or gDNA.

This clone was seen a single time. Clones were sequenced by immunoSEQ multiplex PCR, and TCRdb holds only the in-frame ones, with some missing. Of fewer than 130,000 clones detected, 70% to 90% appear once; the ten largest clones hold approximately 3.3%. The specimen was peripheral blood. The receptor was isolated from a woman aged 45-65 years with acute or convalescent COVID-19.

The CDR3 DNA follows: TGTGCCAGCAGCCAAGTAGCGGGAGGGTACACCGGGGAGCTGTTTTTT. This codes for CASSQVAGGYTGELFF. The chain couples TRBV3-1 (or the pseudogene TRBV3-2) to TRBJ2-2, with 11 bases matching TRBD2. V shed 1 base, J shed 3 bases, and the junction held 1 base outside the gene matches. The CDR3 is 16 amino acids. From germline, CDR1 is LGHDT and CDR2 YNNKEL (reference sequence).